This TCR beta chain came from a study of blood T cell repertoires in COVID-19 (TCRdb year 2020). Background for the entire study: Samples from collaborators originated in the United States, Italy and Spain and spanned both the acute and convalescent phases of COVID-19. The material from the prospective study consisted of cDNA or gDNA derived from T cells, B-cell-depleted T cells, or PBMCs. Subjects who had been exposed to COVID-19, were actively infected with it, or had recovered from it provided the deeply sampled blood TCRbeta repertoires that made up the dataset. The repertoires were made available in a free public database intended to serve as a resource for research on the immune response to SARS-CoV-2. The samples were drawn from two sources: the first 160 participants of the ongoing ImmuneRACE study, and 1,000 to 1,500 subjects contributed by 6 global collaborators. Sample metadata almost always included a de-identified subject ID, COVID-19 status, age in years and sex. Where available, HLA class I and class II types were taken from metadata supplied by the sample provider and were not determined by assay-based typing. Beyond this particular receptor, the publication reports: The amount of clinical and demographic metadata varied by source and participant and was provided uncurated.

Taken from cysteine to phenylalanine, the CDR3 has 18 residues. The CDR3 DNA has 54 bases and is translated from base 1. The germline V gene gives CDR1 as MNHNS and CDR2 as SASEGT. For this chain, trimming is 2 bases at the V end and 2 bases at the J end, and the number of junction bases without a gene match is 10. A word on this clone: It has no known antigen specificity. No quality values exist for individual bases; no much larger clone is one base distant.

TCRbeta CDR3 regions were amplified from genomic DNA by means of the immunoSEQ Assay, a bias-controlled multiplex PCR. The published analysis was carried out like this. The number of nucleated cells in each sample was estimated from the amplification of reference gene primers within the assay. Sequence reads were collapsed and filtered to measure the absolute abundance of every unique TCRbeta CDR3 rearrangement. For each sample, productive Simpson clonality was calculated as the square root of Simpson's diversity index across productive rearrangements. Held by TCRdb, this immuneACCESS table contains in-frame sequences only and omits some clones. Under half of the omission traces to an unresolved V gene where checked; the cause of the rest is unknown. For V, J and clone size, that table is used; D and trimming come from the DNA. The sample table holds some 250,000 clones, of which under 90% were seen once. Roughly 4% of the sample comes from the top ten.

Each collaborating institution followed its own protocols to collect whole blood in K2EDTA tubes. For TCRbeta analysis, collaborators shipped samples in one of three forms: frozen whole blood, isolated PBMCs, or DNA extracted from either of those sample types. In this chain, TRBV6-1 is recombined with TRBJ2-1; TRBD1 matches 9 bases in the middle. Sequencing input: peripheral blood. The sequence was collected from a man between 60 and 75 years old with acute or convalescent COVID-19. This receptor carries the CDR3 CASSETGTGNNPYNEQFF. The DNA sequence reads TGTGCCAGCAGTGAAACCGGGACAGGGAATAACCCCTACAATGAGCAGTTCTTC.